The present TCR beta chain was sequenced within a study of blood T cells in healthy people across ages. Study results and limitations: One million T cells yielded diversity estimates that were considered underestimates. Both higher diversity and more naive CD4+ cells marked long-lived donors when set against aged donors.

CDR3 length: 16 residues. Germline V gene lookup returns CDR1 SGHRS and CDR2 YFSETQ. Sample-barcoded 5' priming and a J-beta primer mix drove a second PCR of 7 to 11 cycles. Every individual sample yielded 2.5 million or more paired-end reads (each containing CDR3). TCRdb reprocessed the 5' RACE reads with MiXCR, giving one entry per CDR3 protein. Here the sample spans 550,000 to 800,000 distinct CDR3 sequences, about 30% being singletons. This clonotype was counted a few times. No antigen is known for it. Mismatch with germline at one junction end may stem from a read error. Roughly 9 milliliters of peripheral blood were drawn from each donor.

Material: blood. The receptor's source is a woman of 80 years or more in good health. V and J are TRBV5-1 and TRBJ2-6, with 7 bases matching TRBD2. The CDR3 DNA reads as TGCGCCAGCAGCTTGGGGAGCGGGACTGGGGCCAACGTCCGGACTTTC. Translated: CASSLGSGTGANVRTF.